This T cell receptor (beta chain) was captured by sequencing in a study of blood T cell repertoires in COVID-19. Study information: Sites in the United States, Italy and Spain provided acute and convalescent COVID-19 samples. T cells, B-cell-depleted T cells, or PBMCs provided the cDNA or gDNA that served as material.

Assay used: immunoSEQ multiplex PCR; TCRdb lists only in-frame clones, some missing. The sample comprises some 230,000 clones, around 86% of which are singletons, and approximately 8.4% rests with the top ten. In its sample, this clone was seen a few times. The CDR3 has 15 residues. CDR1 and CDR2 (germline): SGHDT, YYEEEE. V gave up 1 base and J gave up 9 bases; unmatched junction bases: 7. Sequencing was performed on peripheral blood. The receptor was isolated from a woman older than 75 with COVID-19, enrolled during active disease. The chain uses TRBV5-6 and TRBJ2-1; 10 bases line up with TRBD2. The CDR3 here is CASSLRTSGGVEQFF. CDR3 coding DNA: TGTGCCAGCAGCTTGAGGACTAGCGGAGGGGTTGAGCAGTTCTTC.